This passage covers 4 T cell receptor beta chains from one sample sequenced in a study of blood T cell repertoires in COVID-19. Sequenced by immunoSEQ multiplex PCR; TCRdb stores in-frame clones only, minus some. Among over 150,000 clones, roughly 81% were seen once, and the ten largest hold approximately 1%. Sequencing used peripheral blood. All receptors derive from a man aged 40-50 years with acute or convalescent COVID-19.

This clone was counted between two and nine times. The gene calls are TRBV28 and TRBJ1-3, with D unresolved. The CDR3 totals 16 residues. Between the trimmed V and J ends, which lost 2 bases and 0 bases, there was a span of 11 bases. Germline V lookup: CDR1 MDHEN, CDR2 SYDVKM. In DNA, the CDR3 is TGTGCCAGCAGTTTACGACTGACGGGCTCTGGAAACACCATATATTTT. Translation gives CASSLRLTGSGNTIYF.

The genes are TRBV3-1 (or the pseudogene TRBV3-2) and TRBJ2-5; a possible D gene is TRBD2 (6 bases). The germline CDR1 and CDR2 sequences are LGHDT and YNNKEL (reference sequence). V was cut by 2 bases and J by 4 bases, with 14 bases left in between. The CDR3 covers 15 residues. Written as DNA, the CDR3 is TGTGCCAGCAGCCAAACGGGGGTGTCGGGAGAGACCCAGTACTTC. Its protein product is CASSQTGVSGETQYF.

The chain links TRBV2 to TRBJ1-2; 8 nucleotides match TRBD1. The germline V gene has CDR1 SNHLY and CDR2 FYNNEI. The CDR3 loop spans 13 amino acids. V shed 8 bases and J 5 bases; nucleotides not matched to a gene: 7. The CDR3 region is CASGGTGAYGYTF. The DNA of the CDR3 is TGTGCCAGCGGCGGGACAGGCGCTTATGGCTACACCTTC.

The chain employs TRBV10-3 and TRBJ2-2, with TRBD1 matching over 10 bases. Germline V lookup: CDR1 ENHRY, CDR2 SYGVKD. CDR3 length equals 15 residues. The J segment lost 7 bases and the V segment lost 6 bases, leaving 8 bases of the junction unmatched. CDR3 sequence: CAIRGGTGAIGELFF. The CDR3 nucleotides read TGTGCCATCAGGGGGGGGACAGGGGCGATCGGGGAGCTGTTTTTT.